The following is a T cell receptor beta chain sequence with its context. The antigen is not known. The germline V gene has CDR1 MNHEY and CDR2 SVGAGI. The CDR3 sequence is 15 residues long. No DNA is given; TCRdb re-called the 5' RACE reads and lists each CDR3 protein once. Listed are 400,000 to 550,000 distinct CDR3 sequences; about 7.1% falls within the top ten. The data derive from a study of T cells expressing NK-cell markers. General observations from the study: Expanded NKG2C+ T cell clones were not confirmed as HCMV-specific.

Sample: blood T cells: a sorted CD56 or NKG2C T cell subset, CD4+ or CD8+ T cells, or bulk PBMC T cells (not recorded which). The clonotype comes from a woman aged 18 to 75 in good health. The chain uses TRBV6-5 and TRBJ2-5; the D gene TCRdb calls, TRBD2, cannot be checked with no DNA. This chain's CDR3 is CASSYLAGVMETQYF.